This TCR beta chain was sequenced during a study of Ad26.COV2.S vaccination and SARS-CoV-2 variants. Findings of the study overall: From the TCR breadth and depth analyses, total T cell responses may have been underestimated.

Comments on this clone: Its target is unknown.

Regarding treatment: roughly 19 received Ad26.COV2.S at low or high dose, single or two shots; roughly 5 received placebo; per-sample allocation not given. Sample collection was performed on day 63 after the first vaccine or placebo injection. It was Wuhan-strain SARS-CoV-2 spike that the Ad26 vaccine vector expressed. Using immunoSEQ multiplex PCR, the repertoire was profiled, and TCRdb retains in-frame clones only, with some absent. The top ten hold roughly 1.7% of the sample, which has under 600,000 clones, 80% to 90% seen once. V was pared by 0 bases and J by 4 bases, with 10 bases between. Germline V gene data show CDR1 as LNHNV and CDR2 as YYDKDF (reference sequence). The CDR3 spans 16 residues.

This sequence originates from a person aged 18-65 years who received the Ad26.COV2.S COVID-19 vaccine or a placebo. Sequencing was performed on peripheral blood, taken in a trial of Ad26.COV2.S vaccine versus placebo. The genes are TRBV15 and TRBJ2-6; D gene uncertain. CDR3 coding DNA: TGTGCCACCAGCAGAGAATTTAATTCCGGGGCCAACGTCCTGACTTTC. Its protein is CATSREFNSGANVLTF.